This T cell receptor beta chain was captured by sequencing in a study of T cells after yellow fever vaccination. This clonotype was detected ten times or more. Its cognate antigen is unknown. As TCR cDNA was made by 5'RACE template switching, a universal primer site and UMIs were added. TCRdb redid the calling of the 5' RACE reads with MiXCR, one entry per CDR3 protein. Of a few hundred thousand distinct CDR3 sequences listed, 7.5% to 9% are singletons. The V end was cut by 1 base, the J end by 9 bases, with 12 bases between. This CDR3 contains 13 residues. Germline CDR1 SGHTA, CDR2 FQGTGA. Study-wide findings and caveats: Secondary responses were weaker yet peaked faster, day 5 versus 15. Most clones from primary vaccination resurfaced after the booster (around 95% CD4, 88% CD8).

The sample here was CD4+ T cells sorted from PBMCs, taken 5 days after the yellow fever booster vaccination. The chain couples TRBV7-3 to TRBJ1-1; no firm D call. The receptor was isolated from a young man who received the YFV17D yellow fever vaccine. CDR3: CASSLNQGYKAFF. The CDR3 coding sequence is TGTGCCAGCAGCTTAAACCAAGGGTACAAAGCTTTCTTT.